The 14 T cell receptor beta chains below all came from one sample that was sequenced in a study of shared clonotypes between healthy human individuals. Assay used: immunoSEQ multiplex PCR; TCRdb lists only in-frame clones, some missing. This table holds 950,000 to 1,300,000 clones, about 75% found once. The source material was memory CD4+ T cells sorted from blood. The subset: CD45RA-negative fraction. These receptors came from a man in his late teens or twenties in good health.

The CDR3 loop reads CASSLVTVMGGTHEQYF. CDR3 in DNA: TGCGCCAGCAGCTTGGTAACGGTTATGGGGGGCACCCACGAGCAGTACTTC. V usage is TRBV5-1 and J usage is TRBJ2-7; D is possibly TRBD1 or TRBD2 (6 bases each). Deletions cut 0 bases from V and 5 bases from J, with 21 bases between. This CDR3 region has 17 residues. CDR1 and CDR2 from the germline V gene are SGHRS and YFSETQ.

This rearrangement joins TRBV4-3 to TRBJ2-7; 11 positions match TRBD2. V lost 5 bases and J lost 2; bases outside the gene matches: 2. Germline assignment: CDR1 LGHNA and CDR2 YSLEER. The length of the CDR3 is 14 residues. This chain's CDR3 is CASSLTSGTYEQYF. The CDR3 DNA reads as TGCGCCAGCAGCTTGACTAGCGGGACCTACGAGCAGTACTTC.

The chain recombines TRBV7-9 with TRBJ1-5; 9 bases align to TRBD1. From germline, CDR1 is SEHNR and CDR2 FQNEAQ (reference sequence). CDR3 length equals 15 residues. With 5 bases clipped from V and 3 bases from J, the junction kept 5 bases outside the gene matches. The CDR3 region has the DNA TGTGCCAGCAGCCCCGGGACAGGGCCCAATCAGCCCCAGCATTTT. It translates to CASSPGTGPNQPQHF. The full variable domain, completed using reference TRBV7-9 and TRBJ1-5, is DTGVSQNPRHKITKRGQNVTFRCDPISEHNRLYWYRQTLGQGPEFLTYFQNEAQLEKSRLLSDRFSAERPKGSFSTLEIQRTEQGDSAMYLCASSPGTGPNQPQHFGDGTRLSIL.

The chain has TRBV18 and TRBJ2-7, with 8 bases lining up with TRBD1. Germline values: CDR1 KGHSH, CDR2 LQKENI. V lost 3 bases, J lost 2 bases, and 9 bases stayed unmatched. The CDR3 loop spans 16 amino acids. The DNA of the CDR3 is TGTGCCAGCTCACCCGGACCGGGACAGGCGGCCTACGAGCAGTACTTC. It yields the protein CASSPGPGQAAYEQYF.

This chain links TRBV19 with TRBJ1-1; TRBD1 is a possible D gene (5 bases). V dropped 6 bases and J dropped 1 base, with 12 bases sitting between them. Germline V CDR1 and CDR2: LNHDA, SQIVND (reference sequence). The CDR3 totals 14 residues. The CDR3 is CASSPLTGNTEAFF. CDR3 DNA sequence: TGTGCCAGTAGCCCCCTAACAGGGAACACTGAAGCTTTCTTT. The variable domain in full, completed from reference TRBV19 and TRBJ1-1, reads DGGITQSPKYLFRKEGQNVTLSCEQNLNHDAMYWYRQDPGQGLRLIYYSQIVNDFQKGDIAEGYSVSREKKESFPLTVTSAQKNPTAFYLCASSPLTGNTEAFFGQGTRLTVV.

The rearrangement links TRBV6-6 to TRBJ1-3; no clear D gene. The V gene lost 5 bases and the J gene lost 7 bases, with 9 bases spanning the gap. The CDR3 is 12 amino acids. CDR1 is MNHNY and CDR2 is SVGAGI in the germline V gene (reference sequence). In DNA form, the CDR3 reads TGTGCCAGCAGTAGAGGAGAGAACACCATATATTTT. Its protein product is CASSRGENTIYF.

A note on this clone: In the same sample, other DNA sequences code for this CDR3. The chain links TRBV28 to TRBJ1-5; unclear D gene. Germline V CDR1 and CDR2: MDHEN, SYDVKM. CDR3 size: 12 residues. The V end lost 4 bases, the J end lost 2 bases, and 3 bases lay between the germline ends. Written as DNA, the CDR3 is TGTGCCAGCAGTTCGGGCAATCAGCCCCAGCATTTT. Its protein is CASSSGNQPQHF.

The chain's CDR3 is CASSPTSGGREQYF. The CDR3, as DNA: TGCGCCAGCAGCCCGACTAGCGGGGGGCGGGAGCAGTACTTC. The J gene is TRBJ2-7, the V gene TRBV5-1; 13 bases align to TRBD2. Trimming took 4 bases from V and 7 from J; bases not matched to a gene: 5. In germline, CDR1 is SGHRS, CDR2 YFSETQ. CDR3 length equals 14 residues. Combining the CDR3 with reference TRBV5-1 and TRBJ2-7 gives the whole variable domain KAGVTQTPRYLIKTRGQQVTLSCSPISGHRSVSWYQQTPGQGLQFLFEYFSETQRNKGNFPGRFSGRQFSNSRSEMNVSTLELGDSALYLCASSPTSGGREQYFGPGTRLTVT.

As for this clone: One base away lies a much larger clone, so this may be a sequencing read error. This sample includes further DNA sequences coding for the same CDR3. This rearrangement joins TRBV18 to TRBJ2-7; either TRBD1 or TRBD2 may supply D (5 bases each). This CDR3 has 14 residues. The germline CDR1 and CDR2 sequences are KGHSH and LQKENI. V was shortened by 9 bases and J by 4 bases, with 19 bases between the two germline ends. DNA of the CDR3: TGTGCCAGTTCAACGGGACGCCAGTCTTACGAGCAGTACTTC. This sequence encodes CASSTGRQSYEQYF.

The chain is built from TRBV6-1 and TRBJ2-3; TRBD2 matches 10 bases. The CDR3 consists of 12 residues. The germline V gene encodes CDR1 MNHNS and CDR2 SASEGT. J was trimmed by 7 bases and V by 10 bases; bases with no gene match: 5. The CDR3 loop is CATRTSGYTQYF. CDR3 DNA: TGTGCCACGCGGACTAGCGGTTATACGCAGTATTTT.

The chain employs TRBV7-2 and TRBJ2-1; D unresolved. CDR1 is SGHTA and CDR2 is FQGNSA in the germline V gene. Deletions cut 0 bases from V and 2 bases from J, with 8 bases between. This CDR3 spans 15 amino acids. CDR3 DNA: TGTGCCAGCAGCTTAGCCGCGGTGGCCTACAATGAGCAGTTCTTC. It translates to CASSLAAVAYNEQFF.

The CDR3 DNA is TGTGCCAGCAGTTCTAGCGGGAGGGCCCAAGAGACCCAGTACTTC. Translated: CASSSSGRAQETQYF. The gene calls are TRBV6-5 and TRBJ2-5; 12 nucleotides align to TRBD2. Per the germline V gene, CDR1 is MNHEY and CDR2 is SVGAGI. The CDR3 covers 15 residues. V lost 4 bases and J lost 1; bases outside the gene matches: 1.

This chain uses TRBV27 with TRBJ2-7; D assignment may be TRBD1 or TRBD2 (6 bases each). V lost 8 bases and J 6 bases, leaving 17 bases between the germline ends. The CDR3 contains 13 residues. CDR1 is MNHEY and CDR2 is SMNVEV in the germline V gene (reference sequence). The CDR3, as DNA: TGTGCCAGCGGGACACGGGGGCCCAGCGAGCAGTACTTC. It specifies CASGTRGPSEQYF.

The chain employs TRBV30 and TRBJ1-4; no firm D call. The V gene's germline CDR1 is GTSNPN and CDR2 SVGIG (reference sequence). There are 12 residues in the CDR3. Trimming took 2 bases from V and 3 from J, leaving 4 bases between them. For the CDR3, the DNA is TGTGCCTGGAGTAAATCTAATGAAAAACTGTTTTTT. This encodes CAWSKSNEKLFF.